Following are 30 T cell receptor beta chains from one sample sequenced in a study of blood T cell repertoires in COVID-19. Generated by immunoSEQ multiplex PCR, the TCRdb table keeps only in-frame clones and is missing some. The sample contains about 170,000 clones, 85% to 90% of which appear only once. Material for sequencing was peripheral blood. All receptors come from a woman of 80 years or more in a cohort sampled during active or convalescent COVID-19.

V is TRBV12-5 and J is TRBJ2-7, with 7 bases fitting TRBD1. The CDR3 loop spans 18 amino acids. Germline CDR1 is LGHNT and CDR2 is FRNRAP. After removal of 3 bases from V and 0 bases from J, the junction contained 14 bases not matched to a gene. CDR3 coding DNA: TGTGCTAGTGGTTTCAACCCAACCGGGACAGCTAGCTCCTACGAGCAGTACGTC. It is translated as CASGFNPTGTASSYEQYV.

The chain carries TRBV6-1 and TRBJ2-2; TRBD1 matches at 7 bases. Germline trimming cut 1 base from V and 0 bases from J; bases unmatched to any gene: 5. There are 17 residues in the CDR3. Germline CDR1 is MNHNS and CDR2 is SASEGT. CDR3 in DNA: TGTGCCAGCAGTGAAGTTATGGGACAGCCGAACACCGGGGAGCTGTTTTTT. This translates into CASSEVMGQPNTGELFF.

CDR3 sequence reads: CASSLRSGMNTEAFF. CDR3 sequence (DNA): TGTGCCAGCAGCCTCAGGTCCGGAATGAACACTGAAGCTTTCTTT. V usage is TRBV7-2 and J usage is TRBJ1-1, with D hard to call. Germline-derived CDR1 and CDR2 are SGHTA and FQGNSA. The CDR3 spans 15 residues. Trimming stripped 5 bases from V and 0 bases from J, with 13 bases between. Combining the CDR3 with reference TRBV7-2 and TRBJ1-1 gives the whole variable domain GAGVSQSPSNKVTEKGKDVELRCDPISGHTALYWYRQSLGQGLEFLIYFQGNSAPDKSGLPSDRFSAERTGGSVSTLTIQRTQQEDSAVYLCASSLRSGMNTEAFFGQGTRLTVV.

This chain uses TRBV6-5 with TRBJ1-6; TRBD1 matches at 7 bases. This CDR3 contains 14 residues. Germline V CDR1 and CDR2: MNHEY, SVGAGI. With 7 bases clipped from V and 7 bases from J, the junction kept 7 bases outside the gene matches. CDR3 bases: TGTGCCAGCACCGAACCGACAGGGAATTCACCCCTCCACTTT. Translating gives CASTEPTGNSPLHF.

V usage is TRBV11-3 and J usage is TRBJ2-7; D uncertain. CDR3 length equals 14 residues. The V end was cut by 2 bases, the J end by 2 bases, with 10 bases between. The V gene's germline CDR1 is SGHNT and CDR2 YENEEA. The CDR3 nucleotides read TGTGCCAGCAGCTTAAGTTTGGAGACCTACGAGCAGTACTTC. It encodes CASSLSLETYEQYF.

V gene TRBV4-3 combines with J gene TRBJ1-2; no clear D gene. Germline CDR1 and CDR2: LGHNA and YSLEER. The ends were cut back, 1 base at V and 2 bases at J, with 11 bases in the middle. CDR3 length: 15 residues. CDR3 sequence: CASSQGTGYNYGYTF. CDR3 bases: TGCGCCAGCAGCCAAGGAACGGGGTACAACTATGGCTACACCTTC.

The chain has TRBV28 and TRBJ2-7, with 10 bases that match TRBD1. The CDR3 runs to 16 residues. The V gene end was trimmed by 5 bases and the J gene end by 5 bases; junction bases not matched to a gene: 12. Germline V CDR1 and CDR2: MDHEN, SYDVKM. The CDR3 region has the DNA TGTGCCAGCAGTGGAACACGGACAGGGGGGAGGCACGAGCAGTACTTC. Translated, it gives CASSGTRTGGRHEQYF.

This clone appeared a single time. The chain combines TRBV30 with TRBJ1-2, with TRBD1 as a possible D gene (6 bases). Trimming left V 5 bases short and J 2 bases short, with 9 bases between. The germline V gene has CDR1 GTSNPN and CDR2 SVGIG (reference sequence). The CDR3 contains 12 residues. CDR3 DNA: TGTGCCTGGCAGACAGGAAACTATGGCTACACCTTC. Translation: CAWQTGNYGYTF.

The gene calls are TRBV5-1 and TRBJ2-7, with a tentative D call TRBD2 (5 bases). Germline assignment: CDR1 SGHRS and CDR2 YFSETQ. The CDR3 loop spans 12 amino acids. V lost 0 bases to trimming and J lost 6 bases, with 7 bases between them. The CDR3, as DNA: TGCGCCAGCAGCTTGGACGGGGTCGAGCAGTACGTC. This sequence encodes CASSLDGVEQYV.

The chain employs TRBV27 and TRBJ2-1; 7 bases are a match to TRBD1. After removal of 3 bases from V and 7 bases from J, the junction contained 18 bases not matched to a gene. In germline, CDR1 is MNHEY, CDR2 SMNVEV (reference sequence). The CDR3 extends over 18 amino acids. The CDR3 DNA is TGTGCCAGCAGTTTTGAGCGGTTAGGGGGACAGCCTGGTAATGAGCAGTTCTTC. Residues: CASSFERLGGQPGNEQFF.

V gene TRBV5-1 combines with J gene TRBJ2-1; 9 bases match TRBD2. Trimming cost V 4 bases and J 5 bases; bases outside gene matches: 10. Germline-derived CDR1 and CDR2 are SGHRS and YFSETQ. This CDR3 has 16 amino acids. The CDR3 region has the DNA TGCGCCAGCAGCACCCGAGGTAGCGGGGGCGACAATGAGCAGTTCTTC. It specifies CASSTRGSGGDNEQFF.

This chain links TRBV19 with TRBJ2-1, with D tentatively TRBD2 (5 bases). The CDR3 spans 14 residues. Germline V lookup: CDR1 LNHDA, CDR2 SQIVND (reference sequence). The V and J ends lost 8 bases and 5 bases respectively, with 16 bases between them. The CDR3 loop is CASHKPGIDNEQFF. The CDR3 DNA follows: TGTGCCAGTCATAAACCGGGAATAGACAATGAGCAGTTCTTC.

The chain uses TRBV24-1 and TRBJ2-1; 13 bases are a match to TRBD2. J gave up 10 bases and V 10 bases, and 15 bases lay outside the gene matches. The length of the CDR3 is 16 residues. Germline loops: CDR1 KGHDR, CDR2 SFDVKD. The CDR3 bases are TGTGCCACGGGGACTAGCGGGAAGGATCCTTTGGGGGAGCAGTTCTTC. This sequence encodes CATGTSGKDPLGEQFF.

This sequence joins TRBV7-6 and TRBJ2-1; 10 nucleotides match TRBD1. The germline V gene has CDR1 SGHVS and CDR2 FNYEAQ. This CDR3 has 16 residues. V trimming: 4 bases; J trimming: 0 bases; junction bases outside the gene matches: 3. Here the CDR3 DNA reads TGTGCCAGCAGCTCCCGGACAGGGGGCTCCTACAATGAGCAGTTCTTC. Translated, it gives CASSSRTGGSYNEQFF.

V is TRBV3-1 (or the pseudogene TRBV3-2) and J is TRBJ1-5; D perhaps matches TRBD1 (5 bases). Between the trimmed V and J ends, which lost 4 bases and 4 bases, there was a span of 17 bases. CDR1 and CDR2 from the germline V gene are LGHDT and YNNKEL (reference sequence). The CDR3 runs to 16 residues. The chain's CDR3 is CASSPWGTGGNQPQHF. CDR3 DNA: TGTGCCAGCAGCCCTTGGGGCACGGGTGGAAATCAGCCCCAGCATTTT.

V and J are TRBV18 and TRBJ2-5; 8 bases align to TRBD1. The junction had 5 bases not matched to a gene; V was cut back by 6 bases and J by 5 bases. The germline V gene has CDR1 KGHSH and CDR2 LQKENI. CDR3 length equals 13 residues. The CDR3 loop is CASSPGQEETQYF. The CDR3 DNA sequence: TGTGCCAGCTCTCCGGGACAGGAGGAGACCCAGTACTTC.

Note on this clone: One junction end does not reproduce the germline sequence, and a read error may be involved. In DNA form, the CDR3 reads TGCATAGGGGCAGGCAGGGTGGAGACAGGGGGCTACACCTTC. Amino acid sequence: CIGAGRVETGGYTF. The genes are TRBV30 and TRBJ1-2; TRBD1 matches 7 bases. Germline V CDR1 and CDR2: GTSNPN, SVGIG (reference sequence). The CDR3 extends over 14 amino acids.

V and J are TRBV9 and TRBJ1-4; 9 nucleotides align to TRBD1. This CDR3 region has 16 residues. Looked up from germline, CDR1 is SGDLS and CDR2 is YYNGEE. V shed 4 bases, J shed 4 bases, and the junction held 8 bases outside the gene matches. The CDR3 here is CASSTSGQGLNEKLFF. As DNA, the CDR3 is TGTGCCAGCAGCACATCCGGACAGGGGCTTAATGAAAAACTGTTTTTT.

The rearrangement uses TRBV28 and TRBJ1-3; weak D call: TRBD1 (5 bases). This CDR3 contains 13 residues. V was clipped by 8 bases and J by 1 base, with 9 bases between them. Germline CDR1 is MDHEN and CDR2 is SYDVKM. CDR3 coding DNA: TGTGCCAGCGGTGGGGGGTCTGGAAACACCATATATTTT. It encodes CASGGGSGNTIYF.

V and J are TRBV11-2 and TRBJ2-5; tentatively, D is TRBD1 (6 bases). CDR3 length: 16 amino acids. CDR1 and CDR2 from the germline V gene are SGHAT and FQNNGV. With 6 bases removed from V and 0 bases from J, the gap between germline ends came to 17 bases. The DNA of the CDR3 is TGTGCCAGCAGTTCGGTGGGGGCCTGGTACCAAGAGACCCAGTACTTC. As protein: CASSSVGAWYQETQYF.

In DNA form, the CDR3 reads TGTGCCAGCAGTCCCTCTGGGACAGGCTCTGGAAACACCATATATTTT. This sequence encodes CASSPSGTGSGNTIYF. The rearrangement links TRBV7-2 to TRBJ1-3; 8 bases map to TRBD1. Trimming took 6 bases from V and 0 from J; bases not matched to a gene: 7. The germline V gene encodes CDR1 SGHTA and CDR2 FQGNSA. This CDR3 is built from 16 residues.

The gene calls are TRBV11-2 and TRBJ1-1; possible D gene TRBD1, 5 bases. The CDR3 has 14 residues. The germline V and J ends were trimmed by 5 bases and 10 bases, with 20 bases remaining between them. Germline CDR1 and CDR2: SGHAT and FQNNGV. The CDR3 loop reads CASSPRTLFQGAFF. In DNA form, the CDR3 reads TGTGCCAGCAGCCCCCGGACATTGTTCCAGGGAGCTTTCTTT.

This chain uses TRBV11-2 with TRBJ1-5; D gene uncertain. This CDR3 comprises 13 residues. Looked up from germline, CDR1 is SGHAT and CDR2 is FQNNGV. Trimming took off 0 bases at V and 14 bases at J, with 14 bases between the two ends. The CDR3 spells CASSLDLGSSKHF. CDR3 nucleotide sequence: TGTGCCAGCAGCTTAGATCTCGGTTCCTCTAAGCATTTT.

V and J are TRBV7-2 and TRBJ2-3; maybe TRBD2 (5 bases). The CDR3 length is 13 residues. The germline V gene has CDR1 SGHTA and CDR2 FQGNSA. The V end lost 1 base, the J end lost 4 bases, and 6 bases lay between the germline ends. This chain's CDR3 is CASSLGGSDTQYF. As DNA, the CDR3 is TGTGCCAGCAGCTTAGGAGGGTCAGATACGCAGTATTTT. Drawing the rest from reference TRBV7-2 and TRBJ2-3, the complete variable domain is GAGVSQSPSNKVTEKGKDVELRCDPISGHTALYWYRQSLGQGLEFLIYFQGNSAPDKSGLPSDRFSAERTGGSVSTLTIQRTQQEDSAVYLCASSLGGSDTQYFGPGTRLTVL.

This chain connects TRBV5-1 to TRBJ2-7; TRBD2 matches 12 bases. The germline CDR1 and CDR2 sequences are SGHRS and YFSETQ. The CDR3 covers 16 residues. J gave up 0 bases and V 4 bases, and 5 bases lay outside the gene matches. The CDR3 loop reads CASSLTSGGISYEQYF. CDR3 sequence (DNA): TGCGCCAGCAGCCTGACTAGCGGGGGCATCTCCTACGAGCAGTACTTC.

The rearrangement uses TRBV6-2 or TRBV6-3 and TRBJ2-7; D possibly corresponds to TRBD1 (6 bases). Between the trimmed V and J ends, which lost 4 bases and 1 base, there was a span of 8 bases. CDR1 is MNHEY, CDR2 SVGEGT, per germline. This CDR3 is 13 amino acids long. This CDR3 reads CASSSQGSYEQYF. In DNA, the CDR3 is TGTGCCAGCAGTTCACAGGGTTCCTACGAGCAGTACTTC.

This chain joins TRBV19 and TRBJ1-2; D is uncertain. V dropped 3 bases and J dropped 6 bases, with 20 bases sitting between them. Germline CDR1 reads LNHDA; CDR2 reads SQIVND (reference sequence). The CDR3 length is 16 residues. The CDR3 coding sequence is TGTGCCAGTAGTATCTTGGGCGGGATGGGGATAAATGGCTACACCTTC. This sequence encodes CASSILGGMGINGYTF.

The rearrangement uses TRBV18 and TRBJ1-3, with D unclear. V was pared by 1 base and J by 0 bases, with 10 bases between. From germline, CDR1 is KGHSH and CDR2 LQKENI. The CDR3 extends over 16 amino acids. The CDR3 region is CASSPLHIYSGNTIYF. The CDR3 DNA is TGTGCCAGCTCACCACTGCACATATACTCTGGAAACACCATATATTTT.

This chain uses TRBV28 with TRBJ1-6; D is possibly TRBD1 (6 bases). The CDR3 loop spans 15 amino acids. Germline CDR1 and CDR2: MDHEN and SYDVKM. V dropped 2 bases and J dropped 5 bases, with 10 bases sitting between them. The CDR3 nucleotides are TGTGCCAGCAGTTTAACAGGGATTAATAATTCACCCCTCCACTTT. It is translated as CASSLTGINNSPLHF.

The chain links TRBV5-3 to TRBJ1-4; no clear D gene. TRBV5-3 is placed among ORFs of uncertain function. The CDR3 consists of 19 residues. Trimming took 4 bases from V and 1 from J, leaving 23 bases between them. CDR3 residues: CARSPRGPNRIQTNEKLFF. The DNA for the CDR3 is TGTGCCAGAAGCCCGCGAGGGCCCAATAGGATACAAACTAATGAAAAACTGTTTTTT.